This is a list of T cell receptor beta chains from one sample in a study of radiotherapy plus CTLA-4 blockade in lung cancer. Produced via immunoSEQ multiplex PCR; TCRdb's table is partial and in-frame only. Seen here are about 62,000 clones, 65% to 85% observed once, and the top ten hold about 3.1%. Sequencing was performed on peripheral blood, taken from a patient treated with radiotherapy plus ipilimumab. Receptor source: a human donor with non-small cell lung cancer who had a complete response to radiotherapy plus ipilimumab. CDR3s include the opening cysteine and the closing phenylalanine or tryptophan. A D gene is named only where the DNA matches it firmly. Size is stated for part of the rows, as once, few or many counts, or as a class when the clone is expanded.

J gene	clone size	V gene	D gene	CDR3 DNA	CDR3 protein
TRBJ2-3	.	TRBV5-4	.	TGTGCCAGCAGCTTCGGCGGCCCAGATACGCAGTATTTT	CASSFGGPDTQYF
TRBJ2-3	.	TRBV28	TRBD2	TGTGCCAGCAGTCCACGACTAGCCTCTCTCGCTGTTACGCAGTATTTT	CASSPRLASLAVTQYF
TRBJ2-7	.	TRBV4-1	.	TGCGCCAGCAGCCAATCGCATACCTACGGGTCGGACTACGAGCAGTACTTC	CASSQSHTYGSDYEQYF
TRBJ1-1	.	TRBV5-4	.	TGTGCCAGCAGCTTGTCTGACACTGAAGCTTTCTTT	CASSLSDTEAFF
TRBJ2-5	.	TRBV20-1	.	TGCAGTGCTCGACTAAGGGAGACCCAGTACTTC	CSARLRETQYF
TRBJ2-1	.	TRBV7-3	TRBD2	TGTGCCAGCAGCCTACTAGCGGGCTCCTACAATGAGCAGTTCTTC	CASSLLAGSYNEQFF
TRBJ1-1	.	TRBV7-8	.	TGTGCCAGCAGCTTAGTGGCAAGGACAGTGAACACTGAAGCTTTCTTT	CASSLVARTVNTEAFF
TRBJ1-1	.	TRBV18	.	TGTGCCAGCTCACCACCCTCGGGATACACGAACACTGAAGCTTTCTTT	CASSPPSGYTNTEAFF
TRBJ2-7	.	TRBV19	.	TGTGCCAGTAGTATTGAGGAGGGAGCCTACGAGCAGTACTTC	CASSIEEGAYEQYF
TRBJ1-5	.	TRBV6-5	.	TGTGCCAGCGACAGTAATCAGCCCCAGCATTTT	CASDSNQPQHF
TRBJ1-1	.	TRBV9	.	TGTGCCAGCAGCCCCCAGACGGGGGGCGGATACTACACTGAAGCTTTCTTT	CASSPQTGGGYYTEAFF
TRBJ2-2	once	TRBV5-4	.	TGTGCCAGCAGTGACGACGGGGTGATCACCGGGGAGCTGTTTTTT	CASSDDGVITGELFF
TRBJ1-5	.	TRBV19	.	TGTGCCAGTAGTATACTTGGCGTAGGAGGAGATCAGCCCCAGCATTTT	CASSILGVGGDQPQHF
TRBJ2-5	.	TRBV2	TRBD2	TGTGCCAGCAGTGAAACCCCTAGACTAGCTCGAGAGACCCAGTACTTC	CASSETPRLARETQYF
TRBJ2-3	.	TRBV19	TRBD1	TGTGCCAGTAGGGTGTACAGGGGCAGCACAGATACGCAGTATTTT	CASRVYRGSTDTQYF
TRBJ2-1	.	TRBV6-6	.	TGTGCCAGCAGTACCGGGTTCGCGCAGTTCTTC	CASSTGFAQFF
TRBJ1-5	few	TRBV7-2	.	TGTGCCAGCAGCCCTTACAGGGTTGATCAGCCCCAGCATTTT	CASSPYRVDQPQHF
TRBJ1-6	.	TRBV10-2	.	TGCGCCAGCAGTGAGGAACAGACGGCTAATTCACCCCTCCACTTT	CASSEEQTANSPLHF
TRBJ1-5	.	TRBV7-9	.	TGTGCCAGCAGCCCCGGGGTGTATAGCAATCAGCCCCAGCATTTT	CASSPGVYSNQPQHF
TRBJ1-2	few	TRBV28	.	TGTGCCAGCAGTACTGGACGGGAAGCTAACTATGGCTACACCTTC	CASSTGREANYGYTF
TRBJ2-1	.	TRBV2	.	TGTGCCAGCAGTGAACAACTGAGGTACAATGAGCAGTTCTTC	CASSEQLRYNEQFF
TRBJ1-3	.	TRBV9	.	TGTGCCAGCAGCGTAAATCGTGGAAACACCATATATTTT	CASSVNRGNTIYF
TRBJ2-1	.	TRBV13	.	TGTGCCAGCAGCTCCCGTGCGGGGCGGAGCTCCTACAATGAGCAGTTCTTC	CASSSRAGRSSYNEQFF
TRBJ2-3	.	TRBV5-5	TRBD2	TGTGCCAGCAGCCCCTGGACTAGCGGGTGGGTCACAGATACGCAGTATTTT	CASSPWTSGWVTDTQYF
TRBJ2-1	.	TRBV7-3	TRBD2	TGTGCCAGCAGCTCCGGGTGGGGAGCGGGAGCTGAGCAGTTCTTC	CASSSGWGAGAEQFF
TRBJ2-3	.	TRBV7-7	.	TGTGCCAGCAGCTTGACAGTAATCGCAGATACGCAGTATTTT	CASSLTVIADTQYF
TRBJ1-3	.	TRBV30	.	TGTGCCTGGAGTATGAGGGGGACGTCTGGAAACACCATATATTTT	CAWSMRGTSGNTIYF
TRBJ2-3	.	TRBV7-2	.	TGTGCCAGCAGCTTAGTGGGCAGGGATACGCAGTATTTT	CASSLVGRDTQYF
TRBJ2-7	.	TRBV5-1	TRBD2	TGCGCCAGCGGCCAAGTGGGAGGGTCCCCGGGGGAGCAGTACTTC	CASGQVGGSPGEQYF
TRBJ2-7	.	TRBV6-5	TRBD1	TGTGCCAGCAGAGGACAGGGCTCTGGGAGTTACGAGCAGTACTTC	CASRGQGSGSYEQYF
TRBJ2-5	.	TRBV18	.	TGTGCCAGCTCACCGGCAGGGAGGCGACTAGAGACCCAGTACTTC	CASSPAGRRLETQYF
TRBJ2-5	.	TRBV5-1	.	TGCGCCAGCAGCTTGGCGGGGATGGAGACCCAGTACTTC	CASSLAGMETQYF
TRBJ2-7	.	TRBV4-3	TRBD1	TGCGCCAGCAGCACGGACAGGGGCTCCTACGAGCAGTACTTC	CASSTDRGSYEQYF
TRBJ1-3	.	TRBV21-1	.	.	CASSKIAVGEGISGNTIYF
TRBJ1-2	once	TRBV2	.	TGTGCCAGCGTGGGTTCGACAGCTCAATATGGCTACACCTTC	CASVGSTAQYGYTF
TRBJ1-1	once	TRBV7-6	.	TGTGCCAGCACCAAAGGGGGGGAGACTGAAGCTTTCTTT	CASTKGGETEAFF
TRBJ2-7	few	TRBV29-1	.	TGCAGCTTTCTCGGTGGGAGGTACGAGCAGTACTTC	CSFLGGRYEQYF
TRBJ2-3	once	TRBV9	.	TGTGCCAGCAGCGTTCACGGGGTAATCACAGATACGCAGTATTTT	CASSVHGVITDTQYF
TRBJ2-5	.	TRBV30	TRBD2	TGTGCCTGGAGTGGCGGGGGGGCCCAAGAGACCCAGTACTTC	CAWSGGGAQETQYF
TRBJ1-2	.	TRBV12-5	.	TGTGCTAGTGGTACATACAGGGCTGACTATGGCTACACCTTC	CASGTYRADYGYTF
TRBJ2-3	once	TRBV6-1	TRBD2	TGTGCCAGCAGTGAACTACTAGCGGGAGCGACAGATACGCAGTATTTT	CASSELLAGATDTQYF
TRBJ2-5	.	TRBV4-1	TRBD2	TGCGCCAGCAGCCGATTACTAGCGGGCCAAGAGACCCAGTACTTC	CASSRLLAGQETQYF
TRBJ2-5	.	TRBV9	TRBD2	TGTGCCAGCAGCGTCGGTACTAGCGGCCAAGAGACCCAGTACTTC	CASSVGTSGQETQYF
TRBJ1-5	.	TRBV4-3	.	TGCGCCAGCAGCCAAGAAGGGCAGGGTCAGCCCCAGCATTTT	CASSQEGQGQPQHF
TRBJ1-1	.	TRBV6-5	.	TGTGCCAGCAGTTACCCCACAGGGTTCACTGAAGCTTTCTTT	CASSYPTGFTEAFF
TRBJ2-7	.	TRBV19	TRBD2	TGTGCCAGTAGTAACACCGGGACTAGCGGGATGCGTTCTGGGCAGTACTTC	CASSNTGTSGMRSGQYF
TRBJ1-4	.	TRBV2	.	TGTGCCAGCAGTGAATACAGGGCCAGTAATGAAAAACTGTTTTTT	CASSEYRASNEKLFF
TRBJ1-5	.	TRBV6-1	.	TGTGCCAGCAGTGAAGGAACCCCGGGGGGTAATCAGCCCCAGCATTTT	CASSEGTPGGNQPQHF
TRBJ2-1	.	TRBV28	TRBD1	TGTGCCAGCAGTTTAGAGGGGGCGGTAGGAAATGAGCAGTTCTTC	CASSLEGAVGNEQFF
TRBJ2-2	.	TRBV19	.	TGTGCCAGTAGTTCCAAGACAGGAGGCATGGTCACCGGGGAGCTGTTTTTT	CASSSKTGGMVTGELFF
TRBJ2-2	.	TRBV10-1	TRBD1	TGCGCCAGCAGTGAGTCGGAACAGGGGGCCGGGGAGCTGTTTTTT	CASSESEQGAGELFF
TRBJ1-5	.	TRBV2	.	TGTGCCAGCAGTGACAGGAACAACAATCAGCCCCAGCATTTT	CASSDRNNNQPQHF
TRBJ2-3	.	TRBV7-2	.	TGTGCCAGCAGCTTAAGACCTCTGGAACAGGGTACGCAGTATTTT	CASSLRPLEQGTQYF
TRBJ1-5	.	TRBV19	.	TGTGCCAGTAGTATTGGGGGGGGCCCATATCAGCCCCAGCATTTT	CASSIGGGPYQPQHF